A selection of T cell receptor beta chains follows, all from one sample in a study of blood T cell repertoires in COVID-19. Using immunoSEQ multiplex PCR, the repertoire was profiled, and TCRdb retains in-frame clones only, with some absent. The table records roughly 68,000 clones, roughly 84% of them present only once. Sequenced input: peripheral blood. Every receptor here comes from a woman between 50 and 59 years old with acute or convalescent COVID-19. Both conserved end residues are part of each CDR3. Each record gives: V gene, J gene, D gene, clone size, CDR3 protein, CDR3 DNA. The D gene is left open where the match is weak. Size is stated for part of the rows, as once, few or many counts, or as a class when the clone is expanded.

v_gene: TRBV6-5; j_gene: TRBJ2-1; d_gene: TRBD2; abundance: -; CDR3aa: CASSTLAGGQFF; CDR3nt: TGTGCCAGCAGTACGCTAGCGGGGGGGCAGTTCTTC
v_gene: TRBV11-2; j_gene: TRBJ2-1; d_gene: TRBD2; abundance: -; CDR3aa: CASSKEMGLAGRGEQFF; CDR3nt: TGTGCCAGCAGTAAAGAGATGGGACTAGCGGGGAGGGGTGAGCAGTTCTTC
v_gene: TRBV18; j_gene: TRBJ1-5; d_gene: TRBD1; abundance: -; CDR3aa: CASSPSTGNNQPQHF; CDR3nt: TGTGCCAGCTCCCCCTCGACAGGGAACAATCAGCCCCAGCATTTT
v_gene: TRBV5-5; j_gene: TRBJ2-6; d_gene: TRBD1; abundance: few; CDR3aa: CASSLGQGKNVLTF; CDR3nt: TGTGCCAGCAGCCTGGGACAGGGAAAGAACGTCCTGACTTTC
v_gene: TRBV10-3; j_gene: TRBJ2-5; d_gene: TRBD2; abundance: few; CDR3aa: CAISRTSGGEQETQYF; CDR3nt: TGTGCCATCAGCAGGACTAGCGGGGGTGAACAAGAGACCCAGTACTTC
v_gene: TRBV6-1; j_gene: TRBJ2-7; d_gene: -; abundance: -; CDR3aa: CASSEFRDFYEQYF; CDR3nt: TGTGCCAGCAGTGAATTCCGGGACTTCTACGAGCAGTACTTC
v_gene: TRBV4-1; j_gene: TRBJ2-1; d_gene: -; abundance: -; CDR3aa: CASSQDPRGNEQFF; CDR3nt: TGCGCCAGCAGCCAAGATCCCCGGGGTAACGAGCAGTTCTTC
v_gene: TRBV2; j_gene: TRBJ1-5; d_gene: -; abundance: -; CDR3aa: CASKDKSNQPQHF; CDR3nt: TGTGCCAGCAAGGACAAAAGCAATCAGCCCCAGCATTTT
v_gene: TRBV27; j_gene: TRBJ1-1; d_gene: -; abundance: -; CDR3aa: CASSPLNVNTEAFF; CDR3nt: TGTGCCAGCAGTCCACTTAACGTGAACACTGAAGCTTTCTTT
v_gene: TRBV11-2; j_gene: TRBJ2-3; d_gene: TRBD2; abundance: once; CDR3aa: CASSSPAGAGTDTQYF; CDR3nt: TGTGCCAGCAGCTCGCCAGCGGGGGCGGGGACAGATACGCAGTATTTT
v_gene: TRBV5-1; j_gene: TRBJ1-2; d_gene: -; abundance: -; CDR3aa: CASSLDLEDGYTF; CDR3nt: TGCGCCAGCAGCTTGGATCTTGAGGATGGCTACACCTTC
v_gene: TRBV29-1; j_gene: TRBJ2-7; d_gene: -; abundance: -; CDR3aa: CSAFTTGYEQYF; CDR3nt: TGCAGCGCCTTTACTACAGGGTACGAGCAGTACTTC
v_gene: TRBV3-1/TRBV3-2; j_gene: TRBJ1-5; d_gene: -; abundance: -; CDR3aa: CASSQGWGVDNQPQHF; CDR3nt: TGTGCCAGCAGCCAAGGCTGGGGGGTGGACAATCAGCCCCAGCATTTT
v_gene: TRBV27; j_gene: TRBJ2-1; d_gene: TRBD1; abundance: -; CDR3aa: CASSLGRGQFDEQFF; CDR3nt: TGTGCCAGCAGTTTGGGCAGGGGGCAATTTGATGAGCAGTTCTTC
v_gene: TRBV24-1; j_gene: TRBJ1-1; d_gene: -; abundance: once; CDR3aa: CATRSPGTEAFF; CDR3nt: TGTGCCACCCGCAGCCCGGGCACTGAAGCTTTCTTT
v_gene: TRBV4-1; j_gene: TRBJ2-7; d_gene: TRBD1; abundance: -; CDR3aa: CASSHSFATGTYEQYF; CDR3nt: TGCGCCAGCAGCCACTCCTTCGCGACAGGGACCTACGAGCAGTACTTC
v_gene: TRBV3-1/TRBV3-2; j_gene: TRBJ1-3; d_gene: -; abundance: once; CDR3aa: CASSQVLSGNTIYF; CDR3nt: TGTGCCAGCAGCCAAGTCCTCTCTGGAAACACCATATATTTT
v_gene: TRBV27; j_gene: TRBJ1-5; d_gene: TRBD1; abundance: many; CDR3aa: CASSQGTGVNQPQHF; CDR3nt: TGTGCCAGCAGTCAGGGGACAGGGGTCAATCAGCCCCAGCATTTT
v_gene: TRBV6-1; j_gene: TRBJ2-7; d_gene: TRBD2; abundance: -; CDR3aa: CASSDGLDYSYEQYF; CDR3nt: TGTGCCAGCAGTGATGGACTAGATTACTCCTACGAGCAGTACTTC
v_gene: TRBV27; j_gene: TRBJ1-1; d_gene: -; abundance: -; CDR3aa: CASSLRGGAVTEAFF; CDR3nt: TGTGCCAGCAGTTTACGTGGGGGCGCGGTCACTGAAGCTTTCTTT
v_gene: TRBV18; j_gene: TRBJ1-1; d_gene: -; abundance: -; CDR3aa: CASSPQRGNTEAFF; CDR3nt: TGTGCCAGCTCACCCCAACGGGGAAACACTGAAGCTTTCTTT
v_gene: TRBV5-1; j_gene: TRBJ2-1; d_gene: -; abundance: -; CDR3aa: CASSLTESLLLFF; CDR3nt: TGCGCCAGCAGCTTGACAGAATCTCTCTTATTGTTCTTC
v_gene: TRBV6-5; j_gene: TRBJ2-7; d_gene: -; abundance: few; CDR3aa: CASSRTGVEYEQYF; CDR3nt: TGTGCCAGCAGTAGAACAGGAGTAGAGTACGAGCAGTACTTC
v_gene: TRBV18; j_gene: TRBJ1-2; d_gene: TRBD1; abundance: -; CDR3aa: CASSLRDRSSYGYTF; CDR3nt: TGTGCCAGCTCACTCCGGGACAGGTCTTCCTATGGCTACACCTTC
v_gene: TRBV27; j_gene: TRBJ1-4; d_gene: TRBD1; abundance: -; CDR3aa: CASKTGFFANEKLFF; CDR3nt: TGTGCCAGCAAGACAGGGTTTTTTGCTAATGAAAAACTGTTTTTT
v_gene: TRBV7-2; j_gene: TRBJ2-3; d_gene: TRBD2; abundance: -; CDR3aa: CASSILAGGSTDTQYF; CDR3nt: TGTGCCAGCAGTATACTAGCGGGAGGGAGCACAGATACGCAGTATTTT
v_gene: TRBV6-5; j_gene: TRBJ1-4; d_gene: -; abundance: -; CDR3aa: CASKLLATNEKLFF; CDR3nt: TGTGCCAGCAAGCTGCTCGCAACTAATGAAAAACTGTTTTTT
v_gene: TRBV4-1; j_gene: TRBJ2-3; d_gene: -; abundance: -; CDR3aa: CASSQEGYRVGDTQYF; CDR3nt: TGCGCCAGCAGCCAAGAAGGATACAGGGTTGGAGATACGCAGTATTTT
v_gene: TRBV15; j_gene: TRBJ2-1; d_gene: TRBD2; abundance: -; CDR3aa: CATSRGLAGFASYNEQFF; CDR3nt: TGTGCCACCAGCCGGGGACTAGCGGGATTTGCTTCCTACAATGAGCAGTTCTTC
v_gene: TRBV16; j_gene: TRBJ2-5; d_gene: -; abundance: -; CDR3aa: CASSQFGETQYF; CDR3nt: TGTGCCAGCAGCCAATTCGGAGAGACCCAGTACTTC
v_gene: TRBV28; j_gene: TRBJ2-7; d_gene: TRBD2; abundance: -; CDR3aa: CASSFSLAGLSYEQYF; CDR3nt: TGTGCCAGCAGTTTTTCCCTAGCGGGGTTATCCTACGAGCAGTACTTC
v_gene: TRBV7-9; j_gene: TRBJ2-1; d_gene: -; abundance: -; CDR3aa: CASSDGGAYYNEQFF; CDR3nt: TGTGCCAGCAGCGATGGGGGGGCTTACTACAATGAGCAGTTCTTC
v_gene: TRBV30; j_gene: TRBJ2-1; d_gene: TRBD2; abundance: once; CDR3aa: CAYISGGASYNEQFF; CDR3nt: TGTGCCTATATTAGCGGGGGGGCTTCCTACAATGAGCAGTTCTTC
v_gene: TRBV25-1; j_gene: TRBJ1-2; d_gene: -; abundance: -; CDR3aa: CASSELGGKNYGYTF; CDR3nt: TGTGCCAGCAGTGAATTGGGGGGTAAGAACTATGGCTACACCTTC
v_gene: TRBV28; j_gene: TRBJ1-6; d_gene: TRBD1; abundance: few; CDR3aa: CASSLYGRGLSPLHF; CDR3nt: TGTGCCAGCAGTTTATATGGCAGGGGGCTTTCACCCCTCCACTTT
v_gene: TRBV7-2; j_gene: TRBJ1-3; d_gene: -; abundance: -; CDR3aa: CASSIAQGRAGNTIYF; CDR3nt: TGTGCCAGCAGTATAGCGCAGGGGAGGGCTGGAAACACCATATATTTT
v_gene: TRBV2; j_gene: TRBJ2-7; d_gene: -; abundance: once; CDR3aa: CASSDVMPSSYEQYF; CDR3nt: TGTGCCAGCAGTGATGTGATGCCCAGCTCCTACGAGCAGTACTTC
v_gene: TRBV6-5; j_gene: TRBJ2-7; d_gene: TRBD2; abundance: -; CDR3aa: CASIRSGDSYEQYF; CDR3nt: TGTGCCAGCATCAGGAGCGGGGACTCCTACGAGCAGTACTTC
v_gene: TRBV2; j_gene: TRBJ2-2; d_gene: TRBD1; abundance: few; CDR3aa: CARGGQGHTGELFF; CDR3nt: TGTGCCAGGGGGGGACAGGGACACACCGGGGAGCTGTTTTTT
v_gene: TRBV27; j_gene: TRBJ1-5; d_gene: -; abundance: many; CDR3aa: CASRGPVNQPQHF; CDR3nt: TGTGCCAGCAGGGGCCCGGTGAATCAGCCCCAGCATTTT
v_gene: TRBV6-5; j_gene: TRBJ2-1; d_gene: TRBD2; abundance: -; CDR3aa: CASSYFTGGPHNEQFF; CDR3nt: TGTGCCAGCAGTTACTTTACGGGGGGGCCGCACAATGAGCAGTTCTTC
v_gene: TRBV2; j_gene: TRBJ2-2; d_gene: -; abundance: -; CDR3aa: CASSEVREAGELFF; CDR3nt: TGTGCCAGCAGTGAAGTCCGCGAAGCCGGGGAGCTGTTTTTT
v_gene: TRBV30; j_gene: TRBJ1-2; d_gene: -; abundance: -; CDR3aa: CAWGQGYGYTF; CDR3nt: TGTGCCTGGGGGCAGGGCTATGGCTACACCTTC
v_gene: TRBV28; j_gene: TRBJ2-1; d_gene: TRBD2; abundance: -; CDR3aa: CASSFVSGPLSYNEQFF; CDR3nt: TGTGCCAGCAGTTTTGTTAGCGGGCCCCTATCCTACAATGAGCAGTTCTTC
v_gene: TRBV19; j_gene: TRBJ1-5; d_gene: TRBD1; abundance: -; CDR3aa: CASTFTGGGQPQHF; CDR3nt: TGTGCCAGTACTTTCACAGGGGGAGGTCAGCCCCAGCATTTT
v_gene: TRBV4-2; j_gene: TRBJ1-1; d_gene: -; abundance: -; CDR3aa: CASSQERGGETEAFF; CDR3nt: TGTGCCAGCAGCCAAGAGAGGGGCGGGGAAACTGAAGCTTTCTTT
v_gene: TRBV9; j_gene: TRBJ1-3; d_gene: -; abundance: -; CDR3aa: CASSVDHSSGNTIYF; CDR3nt: TGTGCCAGCAGCGTAGACCACAGCTCTGGAAACACCATATATTTT